Below, one T cell receptor (beta chain) is given with its context. Study processing details: Counts of nucleated cells, estimated from reference gene primer amplification, were obtained. TCRdb's copy holds only in-frame clones and misses some; the assay was immunoSEQ multiplex PCR. V, J and clone size are taken as reported in that table, and D and trimming were inferred from the DNA itself. The sample has approximately 250,000 clones; roughly 86% are singletons. The data are from a study of blood T cell repertoires in COVID-19. On the study more broadly: Acute and convalescent COVID-19 samples came from the United States, Italy and Spain. From T cells, B-cell-depleted T cells, or PBMCs came the material, which was cDNA or gDNA.

This CDR3 is 15 amino acids long. Trimming shortened V by 4 bases and J by 4 bases, and 15 bases separated the two germline ends. Germline loops: CDR1 SGHTS, CDR2 YDEGEE. This sequence originates from a middle-aged man with active or convalescent COVID-19. Sequencing was done on a sample of peripheral blood. The rearrangement links TRBV5-8 to TRBJ1-5; a possible D gene is TRBD1 (5 bases). CDR3 region: CASSPVPGLNQPQHF. In DNA, the CDR3 is TGTGCCAGCAGCCCGGTCCCAGGGTTGAATCAGCCCCAGCATTTT.